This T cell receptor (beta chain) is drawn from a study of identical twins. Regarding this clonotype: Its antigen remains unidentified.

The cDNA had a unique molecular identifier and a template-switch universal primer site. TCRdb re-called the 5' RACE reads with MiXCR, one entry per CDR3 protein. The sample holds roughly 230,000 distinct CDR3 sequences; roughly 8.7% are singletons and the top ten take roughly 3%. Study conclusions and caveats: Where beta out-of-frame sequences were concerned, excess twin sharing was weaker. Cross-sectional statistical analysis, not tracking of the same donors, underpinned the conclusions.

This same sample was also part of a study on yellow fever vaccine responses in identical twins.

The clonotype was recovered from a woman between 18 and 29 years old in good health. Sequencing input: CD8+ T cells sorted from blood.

CDR3 amino acids: CASSYGTSADNEQFF. In DNA form, the CDR3 reads TGTGCCAGCAGCTACGGGACTAGCGCCGACAATGAGCAGTTCTTC. V gene TRBV7-9 combines with J gene TRBJ2-1; 10 positions match TRBD2. Germline lookup yields CDR1 SEHNR and CDR2 FQNEAQ (reference sequence). V was clipped by 4 bases and J by 5 bases; unmatched bases: 5. The CDR3 spans 15 residues.